The sequence of this TCR beta chain was determined in a study of early T cells in non-severe SARS-CoV-2 infection. Study background: Unsorted whole-blood RNA was sequenced in bulk, leaving chains unpaired. General study points: CD4 and private specificities were missed by VDJdb matching, which favored anti-spike CD8 responses.

The TCR library protocol attached unique molecular identifiers to the individual cDNA molecules. MiXCR, run by TCRdb on the 5' RACE reads, gives a single entry per CDR3 protein. The repertoire includes 40,000 to 55,000 distinct CDR3 sequences, less than 15% of them detected once, and roughly 10% sits in the top ten. This clonotype was seen a few times. Its target is unknown. V was clipped by 7 bases and J by 4 bases, with 19 bases between them. The CDR3 length is 15 residues. Per germline, CDR1 SQVTM and CDR2 ANQGSEA. The receptor was isolated from an adult who was a healthcare worker with PCR-confirmed SARS-CoV-2 infection or an uninfected control (not recorded which). The specimen sequenced was whole blood. The V call is TRBV29-1, the J call TRBJ2-2; no clear D gene. The CDR3 DNA follows: TGCAGCGGGAGCCCAGGACCTGGTTCCACCGGGGAGCTGTTTTTT. Its protein product is CSGSPGPGSTGELFF.